The rows below give T cell receptor beta chains drawn from one sample of a study of a mutant IDH1 vaccine in newly diagnosed glioma. Measured with immunoSEQ multiplex PCR; TCRdb has only the in-frame clones, and not every one. The sample yields 45,000 to 60,000 clones, around three quarters seen once. The source material was PBMCs, sampled from a glioma patient treated with radiotherapy, temozolomide or both. These receptors were collected from a woman between 40 and 55 years old with glioma. Each CDR3 is given without its conserved first and last residue. A D gene is named only where the DNA matches it firmly.

cdr3_aa d_call v_call
ASSLVGGLAEAF . TRBV7-8
AIRATTNYGYT . TRBV10-3
ASSLGGHTEAF . TRBV5-1
ATGNTGELF . TRBV10-3
ATSMGPGQSNTIY . TRBV9
ASALAANEKLF . TRBV6-1
STPGRFLGVNTEAF . TRBV29-1
ASSAASGGTDTQY TRBD2 TRBV18
ASSKGDRGRGGELF TRBD1 TRBV19
ASSLQGADEQY TRBD1 TRBV5-1
ASSWTPYEQY . TRBV6-6
ASSLGISSGPADTQY TRBD2 TRBV7-9
ASSDRTGGGYT TRBD1 TRBV10-2
ASSPDGWGAQY . TRBV5-4
AWSGRGLYGYT . TRBV30
ASSLSRPGELF . TRBV7-3
ASSAPGRPNH . TRBV11-2
ASSIGGSTDTQY . TRBV25-1
ASSQDLQAEGLVNARDTQY TRBD2 TRBV14
ASSISF . TRBV19
AWSPSFYSPLH . TRBV30
ASSKISQGHWGYT . TRBV27
ASSPFRRLATQY . TRBV28
ASSELDYSNQPQH . TRBV2
ASTLLQGVHGYT TRBD1 TRBV6-1
ATGQGAYEQY TRBD1 TRBV10-3
ASSKGRRNSPLH . TRBV21-1
ASSDLTTRGIQPQH TRBD1 TRBV27
ASSSLRGRRTEAF TRBD1 TRBV7-9
ASSLKQGVLDGYT TRBD1 TRBV11-2
ASTKGSWQY . TRBV6-5
ASSGTSGGDTQY TRBD2 TRBV10-1
ASSELGGANTGELF . TRBV2
SVPGQEGPKETQY . TRBV29-1
ASSYRDGNSPLH . TRBV4-1
ASSHETGGRGYT TRBD1 TRBV4-3
ASGKTGVRSTEAF TRBD1 TRBV5-1
ASSSFPRLAGDHQETQY TRBD2 TRBV27
ASSPGQGFQEQY TRBD1 TRBV9
ASSERSVGGYT . TRBV10-1
ASRGSTDTQY . TRBV6-6
ASSVTGIEQF . TRBV19
ASSLRTSSHEQF . TRBV4-3
ASRSRGSLFDEQF . TRBV19
ASIRGNEQF . TRBV6-5
ASSPTGYNEQF . TRBV18
ASSYGQGDLYGYT . TRBV6-5
ASSLVKTNTEAF . TRBV7-9